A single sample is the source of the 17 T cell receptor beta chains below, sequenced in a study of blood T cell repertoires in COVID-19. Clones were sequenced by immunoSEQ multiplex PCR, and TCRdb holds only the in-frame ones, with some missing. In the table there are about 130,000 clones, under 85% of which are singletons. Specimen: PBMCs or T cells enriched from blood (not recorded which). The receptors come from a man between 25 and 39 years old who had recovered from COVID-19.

The CDR3 spells CASGQGDTEAFF. The CDR3, as DNA: TGTGCCAGCGGACAGGGAGACACTGAAGCTTTCTTT. The chain recombines TRBV24-1 with TRBJ1-1, with TRBD1 identical over 8 bases. CDR3 length: 12 residues. CDR1 and CDR2 (germline): KGHDR, SFDVKD. V was pared by 11 bases and J by 3 bases, with 4 bases of the junction left unmatched.

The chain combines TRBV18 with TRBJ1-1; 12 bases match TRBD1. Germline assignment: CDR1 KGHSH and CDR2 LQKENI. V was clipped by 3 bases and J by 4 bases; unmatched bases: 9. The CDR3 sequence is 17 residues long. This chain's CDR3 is CASSPEGQGALATEAFF. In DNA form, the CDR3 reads TGTGCCAGCTCACCTGAGGGACAGGGGGCCTTGGCCACTGAAGCTTTCTTT.

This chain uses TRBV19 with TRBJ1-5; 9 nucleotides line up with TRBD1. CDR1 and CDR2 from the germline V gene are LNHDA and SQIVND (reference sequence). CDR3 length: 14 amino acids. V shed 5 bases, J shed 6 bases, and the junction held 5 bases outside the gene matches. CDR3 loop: CASSLTGGFQPQHF. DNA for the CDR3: TGTGCCAGTAGTCTAACAGGGGGCTTTCAGCCCCAGCATTTT.

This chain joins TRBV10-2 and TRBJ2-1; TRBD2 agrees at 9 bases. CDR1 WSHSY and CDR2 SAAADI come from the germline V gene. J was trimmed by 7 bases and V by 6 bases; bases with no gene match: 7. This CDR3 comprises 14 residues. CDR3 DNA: TGCGCCAGCAGGAAGGGACTAGCAGAGAATGAGCAGTTCTTC. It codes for CASRKGLAENEQFF.

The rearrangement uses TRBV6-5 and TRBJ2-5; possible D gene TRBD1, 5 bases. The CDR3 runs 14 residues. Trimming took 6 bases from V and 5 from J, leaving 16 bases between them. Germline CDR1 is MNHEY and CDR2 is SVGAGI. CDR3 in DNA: TGTGCCAGCAGAACGCTCAGGGCTTACGAGACCCAGTACTTC. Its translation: CASRTLRAYETQYF.

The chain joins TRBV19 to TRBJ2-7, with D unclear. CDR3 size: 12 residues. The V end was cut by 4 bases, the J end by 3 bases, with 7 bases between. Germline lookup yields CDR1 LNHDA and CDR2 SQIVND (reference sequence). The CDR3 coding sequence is TGTGCCAGTAGTAGCGGCCTCTACGAGCAGTACTTC. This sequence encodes CASSSGLYEQYF.

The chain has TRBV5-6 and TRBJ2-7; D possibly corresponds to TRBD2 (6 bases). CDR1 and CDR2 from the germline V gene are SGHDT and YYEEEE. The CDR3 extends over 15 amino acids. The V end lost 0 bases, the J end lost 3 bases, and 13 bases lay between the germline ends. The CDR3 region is CASSLAVADSYEQYF. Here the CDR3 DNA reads TGTGCCAGCAGCTTGGCAGTAGCGGATAGCTACGAGCAGTACTTC.

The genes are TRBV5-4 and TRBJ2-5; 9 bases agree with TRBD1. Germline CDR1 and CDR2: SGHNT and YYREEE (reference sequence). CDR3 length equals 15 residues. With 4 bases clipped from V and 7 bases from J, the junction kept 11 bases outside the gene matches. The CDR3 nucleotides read TGTGCCAGCAGCCCCGGGGACAGGGACTACGCGACCCAGTACTTC. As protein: CASSPGDRDYATQYF.

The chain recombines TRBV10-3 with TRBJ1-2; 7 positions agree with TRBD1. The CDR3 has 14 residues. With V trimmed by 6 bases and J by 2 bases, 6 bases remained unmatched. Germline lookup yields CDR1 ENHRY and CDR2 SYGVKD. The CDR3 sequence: CAISAGTENYGYTF. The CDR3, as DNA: TGTGCCATCAGCGCCGGGACAGAGAACTATGGCTACACCTTC.

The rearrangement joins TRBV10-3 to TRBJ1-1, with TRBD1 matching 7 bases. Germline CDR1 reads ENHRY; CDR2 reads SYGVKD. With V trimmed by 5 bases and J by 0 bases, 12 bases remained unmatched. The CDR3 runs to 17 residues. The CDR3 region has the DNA TGTGCCATCAGTTCCGGGACAGATAACCTAGTGAACACTGAAGCTTTCTTT. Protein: CAISSGTDNLVNTEAFF.

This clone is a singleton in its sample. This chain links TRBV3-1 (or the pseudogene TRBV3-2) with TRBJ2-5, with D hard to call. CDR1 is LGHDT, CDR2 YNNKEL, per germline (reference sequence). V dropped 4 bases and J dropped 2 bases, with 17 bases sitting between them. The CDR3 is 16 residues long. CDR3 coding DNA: TGTGCCAGCAGCCCAAGGAGCAGAGGAAGGCAAGAGACCCAGTACTTC. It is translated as CASSPRSRGRQETQYF.

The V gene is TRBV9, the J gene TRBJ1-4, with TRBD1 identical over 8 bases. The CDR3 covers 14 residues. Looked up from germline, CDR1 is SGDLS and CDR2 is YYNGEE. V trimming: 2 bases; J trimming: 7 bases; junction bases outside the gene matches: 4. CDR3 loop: CASSVTGTGEKLFF. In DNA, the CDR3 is TGTGCCAGCAGCGTTACCGGGACAGGTGAAAAACTGTTTTTT.

CDR3 DNA sequence: TGTGCCAGCAGGATGGGGAGGACCGGGGAGCTGTTTTTT. Translating it yields CASRMGRTGELFF. V and J are TRBV27 and TRBJ2-2; a possible D gene is TRBD2 (6 bases). The germline V gene has CDR1 MNHEY and CDR2 SMNVEV (reference sequence). V gave up 6 bases and J gave up 5 bases, with 10 bases separating them. This CDR3 contains 13 residues.

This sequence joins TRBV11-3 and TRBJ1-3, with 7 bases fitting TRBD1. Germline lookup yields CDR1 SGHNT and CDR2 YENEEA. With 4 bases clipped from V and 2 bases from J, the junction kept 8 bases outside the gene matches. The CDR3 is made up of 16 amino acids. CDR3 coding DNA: TGTGCCAGCAGCTCGTCACAGGGGAAGCCTGGAAACACCATATATTTT. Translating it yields CASSSSQGKPGNTIYF.

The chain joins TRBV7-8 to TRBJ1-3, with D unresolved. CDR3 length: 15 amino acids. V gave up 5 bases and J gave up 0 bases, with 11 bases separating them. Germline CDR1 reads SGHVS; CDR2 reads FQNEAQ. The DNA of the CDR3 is TGTGCCAGCAGCCCCGTCCGGTTCTCTGGAAACACCATATATTTT. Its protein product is CASSPVRFSGNTIYF.

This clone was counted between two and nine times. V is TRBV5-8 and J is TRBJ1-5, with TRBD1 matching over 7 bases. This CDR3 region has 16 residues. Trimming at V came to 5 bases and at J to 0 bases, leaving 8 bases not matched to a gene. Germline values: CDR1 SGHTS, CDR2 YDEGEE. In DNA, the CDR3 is TGTGCCAGCAGTCCGACAGGGTCGGATAGCAATCAGCCCCAGCATTTT. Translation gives CASSPTGSDSNQPQHF.

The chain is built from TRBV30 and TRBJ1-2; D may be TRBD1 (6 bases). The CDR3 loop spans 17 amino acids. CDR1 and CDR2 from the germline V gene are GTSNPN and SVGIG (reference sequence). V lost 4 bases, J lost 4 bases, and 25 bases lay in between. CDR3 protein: CAWKGENFRDRGYGYTF. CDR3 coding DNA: TGTGCCTGGAAGGGGGAAAACTTCCGAGATCGGGGCTATGGCTACACCTTC.